This T cell receptor beta chain was retrieved from a study of CD8+ T cells in alopecia areata. In regard to this clone: The antigen is undetermined.

CDR1 and CDR2 from the germline V gene are SEHNR and FQNEAQ (reference sequence). Losses at the gene ends were 1 base for V and 2 bases for J; bases not matched to a gene: 10. There are 17 residues in the CDR3. The study's findings and limits: Higher clonality than in normal scalp was seen in lesional scalp, especially alopecia totalis/universalis.

cDNA prepared by RNA extraction and subsequent reverse transcription served as the template for sequencing. Method: immunoSEQ multiplex PCR; TCRdb's copy keeps in-frame clones and lacks some. This sample has some 170,000 clones; 65% to 75% occur once, and the top ten carry 10% to 12%. This TCR came from a human donor with alopecia areata. This chain links TRBV7-9 with TRBJ2-5; 7 bases match TRBD2. The sequencing used CD8+ T cells sorted from blood, collected at week 0. CDR3 in amino acids: CASSLGGGLTAQETQYF. The CDR3 DNA reads TGTGCCAGCAGCTTAGGGGGAGGGCTCACAGCACAAGAGACCCAGTACTTC. The whole variable domain, filled in from reference TRBV7-9 and TRBJ2-5, reads DTGVSQNPRHKITKRGQNVTFRCDPISEHNRLYWYRQTLGQGPEFLTYFQNEAQLEKSRLLSDRFSAERPKGSFSTLEIQRTEQGDSAMYLCASSLGGGLTAQETQYFGPGTRLLVL.